This TCR beta chain comes out of a study of cytomegalovirus exposure and HLA in healthy donors. Study-wide results and limits: What was likely a sequencing artifact was a cluster of highly shared sequence variants. While the bulk of TCR sequences proved rare, some public TCRs turned up in many donors.

Trimming took 2 bases from V and 5 from J, leaving 10 bases between them. The CDR3 sequence is 15 residues long. Germline CDR1 is LGHNA and CDR2 is YSLEER. The primer mix had 60 Vbeta and 13 Jbeta primers. Per the original data handling: Unique TCR beta chains totaled some 80 million in a later count, with roughly 10 million of them shared. The data were produced by immunoSEQ multiplex PCR, yet TCRdb's version contains in-frame clones alone and is incomplete. Clone size and V and J calls were adopted from that table, with D and trimming inferred from the DNA. Altogether more than 95,000 clones are present, 83% being singletons, with the ten largest covering about 6.3%. Worth noting for this clone: What it recognizes is unknown.

The TCR originated in a man younger than 30 in good health and CMV-seronegative. The sequenced material came from PBMCs. J is TRBJ1-6 and V is TRBV4-3; D is ambiguous. CDR3 sequence: CASSQSQANNSPLHF. The CDR3 DNA reads TGCGCCAGCAGCCAAAGCCAGGCGAATAATTCACCCCTCCACTTT.